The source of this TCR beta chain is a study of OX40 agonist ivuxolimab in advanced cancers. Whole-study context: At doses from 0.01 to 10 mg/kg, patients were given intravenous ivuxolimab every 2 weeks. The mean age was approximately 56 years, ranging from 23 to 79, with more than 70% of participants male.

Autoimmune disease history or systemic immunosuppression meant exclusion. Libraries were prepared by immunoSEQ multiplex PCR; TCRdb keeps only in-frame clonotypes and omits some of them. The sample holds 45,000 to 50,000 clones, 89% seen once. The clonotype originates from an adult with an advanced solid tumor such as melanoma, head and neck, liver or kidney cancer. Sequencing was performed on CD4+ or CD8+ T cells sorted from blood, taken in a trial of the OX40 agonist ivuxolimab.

CDR3 loop: CAGDTGVGTEAFF. The CDR3 nucleotides read TGTGCCGGGGACACAGGGGTTGGAACTGAAGCTTTCTTT. V gene TRBV6-5 combines with J gene TRBJ1-1, with 7 bases that match TRBD1. There are 13 residues in the CDR3. Germline V gene lookup returns CDR1 MNHEY and CDR2 SVGAGI. J lost 5 bases, V lost 11 bases, and 11 bases had no gene match.